These 18 T cell receptor beta chains share one sample of origin, sequenced in a study of cytomegalovirus exposure and HLA in healthy donors (TCRdb year 2017). Library method: the immunoSEQ multiplex PCR assay. For the multiplex PCR, a mixture combining 60 forward primers for TCR Vbeta segments and 13 reverse primers for TCR Jbeta segments was used. This is the immuneACCESS table as TCRdb keeps it, with only in-frame sequences that have V and J called. A part of the clones is gone; compared with another copy, unresolved V genes explain less than half, and the rest is unexplained. The table of this sample itemizes about 35,000 clones. Of the sample, 3% to 4.5% is held by the ten largest clones. Sequencing was done on a sample of PBMCs. These receptors were taken from a man aged 35-49 years in good health and CMV-seronegative.

The chain carries TRBV19 and TRBJ2-7; TRBD2 might be the D (6 bases). The CDR3 contains 14 residues. The V and J ends lost 4 bases and 6 bases respectively, with 16 bases between them. Per the germline V gene, CDR1 is LNHDA and CDR2 is SQIVND (reference sequence). The CDR3 reads CASSKGTYRLEQYF. DNA for the CDR3: TGTGCCAGTAGTAAGGGGACTTACCGTCTCGAGCAGTACTTC.

CDR3 sequence: CASSQSWASGRTHEQFF. The CDR3 nucleotides are TGCGCCAGCAGCCAGTCCTGGGCCAGCGGGAGAACCCATGAGCAGTTCTTC. The chain joins TRBV4-3 to TRBJ2-1, with 8 bases that match TRBD2. The V gene end was trimmed by 3 bases and the J gene end by 8 bases; junction bases not matched to a gene: 15. The CDR3 spans 17 residues. Germline V CDR1 and CDR2: LGHNA, YSLEER.

V and J are TRBV21-1 and TRBJ2-2; the table assigns TRBD1, which was not confirmed against the DNA. TRBV21-1 represents a pseudogene. The CDR3 runs 18 residues. The CDR3, as DNA: TGTGCCAGCAGCTTAAGGTCGGGACACCCCGCGAACACCGGGGAGCTGTTTTTT. Encoded protein: CASSLRSGHPANTGELFF.

The CDR3 here is CAWGLAEYNEQFF. CDR3 sequence (DNA): TGTGCCTGGGGACTAGCGGAGTACAATGAGCAGTTCTTC. This rearrangement joins TRBV30 to TRBJ2-1; 10 bases map to TRBD2. The CDR3 loop spans 13 amino acids. Germline CDR1 GTSNPN, CDR2 SVGIG (reference sequence). Germline trimming cut 5 bases from V and 4 bases from J; bases unmatched to any gene: 2.

V usage is TRBV30 and J usage is TRBJ1-2; D ambiguous. Trimming took 0 bases from V and 8 from J, leaving 13 bases between them. The CDR3 loop spans 13 amino acids. Looked up from germline, CDR1 is GTSNPN and CDR2 is SVGIG (reference sequence). For the CDR3, the DNA is TGTGCCTGGAGTGTAAGACTAGGGTTGGGCTACACCTTC. This codes for CAWSVRLGLGYTF.

The V gene is TRBV2, the J gene TRBJ2-3, with D perhaps TRBD2 (5 bases). Germline CDR1 and CDR2: SNHLY and FYNNEI. CDR3 length: 12 amino acids. The germline V and J ends were trimmed by 6 bases and 4 bases, with 8 bases remaining between them. CDR3 sequence reads: CASSARADTQYF. CDR3 in DNA: TGTGCCAGCAGCGCGAGGGCAGATACGCAGTATTTT.

The chain joins TRBV7-3 to TRBJ2-3, with 9 nucleotides matching TRBD2. Germline CDR1 and CDR2: SGHTA and FQGTGA. The CDR3 length is 16 residues. Trimming took 6 bases from V and 2 from J; bases not matched to a gene: 9. The CDR3 DNA reads TGTGCCAGCAGGTCCGGGACTAGCATATCCACAGATACGCAGTATTTT. Protein sequence: CASRSGTSISTDTQYF.

J is TRBJ1-3 and V is TRBV30; D is undetermined. V gave up 4 bases and J gave up 4 bases, with 8 bases separating them. The CDR3 runs 12 residues. Germline V lookup: CDR1 GTSNPN, CDR2 SVGIG (reference sequence). The CDR3 DNA reads as TGTGCCTGGATTTCGGGGGGAAACACCATATATTTT. Amino acid sequence: CAWISGGNTIYF.

V is TRBV2 and J is TRBJ1-1, with 9 bases that match TRBD1. J lost 6 bases, V lost 0 bases, and 8 bases had no gene match. The CDR3 totals 16 residues. CDR1 and CDR2 from the germline V gene are SNHLY and FYNNEI. The CDR3 protein is CASSEARRTGAAEAFF. CDR3 coding DNA: TGTGCCAGCAGTGAAGCGCGAAGGACAGGGGCCGCTGAAGCTTTCTTT.

The chain employs TRBV6-5 and TRBJ2-3; D is possibly TRBD2 (5 bases). The germline gives CDR1 MNHEY, CDR2 SVGAGI. V gave up 6 bases and J gave up 0 bases, with 10 bases separating them. The CDR3 sequence is 14 residues long. The CDR3 DNA reads TGTGCCAGCAGAGCGGCTATAAGCACAGATACGCAGTATTTT. As protein: CASRAAISTDTQYF.

The J gene is TRBJ1-2, the V gene TRBV6-6, with 8 bases identical to TRBD1. The CDR3 is 14 amino acids. Losses at the gene ends were 4 bases for V and 4 bases for J; bases not matched to a gene: 5. Germline CDR1 reads MNHNY; CDR2 reads SVGAGI (reference sequence). The CDR3 region is CASSSGTGLYGYTF. Here the CDR3 DNA reads TGTGCCAGCAGTTCCGGGACAGGTCTCTATGGCTACACCTTC.

The rearrangement uses TRBV18 and TRBJ2-1; D remains unclear. The V gene's germline CDR1 is KGHSH and CDR2 LQKENI. The CDR3 sequence is 12 residues long. V was clipped by 2 bases and J by 8 bases, with 7 bases between them. The CDR3 DNA reads TGTGCCAGCTCACCATTCGAGGATGAGCAGTTCTTC. It translates to CASSPFEDEQFF.

V and J are TRBV7-8 and TRBJ2-7, with a possible D match to TRBD1 (6 bases). V dropped 2 bases and J dropped 1 base, with 15 bases sitting between them. Per germline, CDR1 SGHVS and CDR2 FQNEAQ. The length of the CDR3 is 16 residues. CDR3 sequence reads: CASSLNMAGASYEQYF. Written as DNA, the CDR3 is TGTGCCAGCAGCTTAAATATGGCAGGGGCGTCCTACGAGCAGTACTTC.

The J gene is TRBJ1-1, the V gene TRBV5-1, with 7 bases lining up with TRBD1. Germline CDR1 is SGHRS and CDR2 is YFSETQ. This CDR3 has 16 amino acids. Trimming cost V 3 bases and J 0 bases; bases outside gene matches: 8. CDR3 in DNA: TGCGCCAGCAGCTGGGGGCCTACAGGGGTGAACACTGAAGCTTTCTTT. It codes for CASSWGPTGVNTEAFF.

V gene TRBV6-4 combines with J gene TRBJ2-5; 10 nucleotides align to TRBD2. Germline loops: CDR1 MRHNA, CDR2 SNTAGT. V was clipped by 4 bases and J by 8 bases; unmatched bases: 4. The CDR3 loop spans 13 amino acids. CDR3 sequence (DNA): TGTGCCAGCAGTGCGATAGCGGGAGGAACCCAGTACTTC. This gives the protein CASSAIAGGTQYF.

This sequence joins TRBV29-1 and TRBJ1-1; D is undetermined. Trimming took 6 bases from V and 5 from J, leaving 16 bases between them. Germline CDR1 is SQVTM and CDR2 is ANQGSEA. The CDR3 contains 13 residues. In nucleotides, the CDR3 is TGCAGCGTCCTCTGGGAGGTCCAGACTGAAGCTTTCTTT. Its protein is CSVLWEVQTEAFF.

The J gene is TRBJ2-7, the V gene TRBV27, with 7 bases aligning to TRBD2. The ends lost 3 bases at V and 5 bases at J; junction bases unmatched: 7. Germline CDR1 and CDR2: MNHEY and SMNVEV (reference sequence). The CDR3 is 14 amino acids. The chain's CDR3 is CASSFRSGGDEQYF. The CDR3 region has the DNA TGTGCCAGCAGTTTTCGATCGGGAGGCGACGAGCAGTACTTC.

The J gene is TRBJ1-2, the V gene TRBV7-2; D uncertain. Germline-derived CDR1 and CDR2 are SGHTA and FQGNSA. The CDR3 extends over 14 amino acids. Deletions cut 2 bases from V and 4 bases from J, with 11 bases between. Here the CDR3 reads CASSLPGLPYGYTF. In DNA, the CDR3 is TGTGCCAGCAGCTTACCAGGACTACCCTATGGCTACACCTTC.